These 8 T cell receptor beta chains share one sample of origin, sequenced in a study of T-cell reconstitution after alpha-beta-depleted transplantation in children. As it was prepared, the TCRbeta library received unique molecular identifiers. TCRdb ran MiXCR on the PCR reads and lists one entry per CDR3 protein. Counted here are around 210,000 distinct CDR3 sequences, 6.6% occurring once; the ten biggest clones make up 4.5% to 6.5%. Here the sequenced sample was PBMCs, taken before TCRalphabeta/CD19-depleted stem cell transplant. These receptors were obtained from a boy between 2 and 10 years old with acute lymphoblastic leukemia, due to receive a stem cell transplant.

This clonotype has a handful of counts. V usage is TRBV28 and J usage is TRBJ1-4; tentative D call: TRBD1 (6 bases). Germline CDR1 and CDR2: MDHEN and SYDVKM. The CDR3 length is 15 residues. V lost 1 base and J lost 9, with 15 bases in between. In DNA, the CDR3 is TGTGCCAGCAGTTTATCGACAGGAGGTCGCCAAAAACTGTTTTTT. Translating it yields CASSLSTGGRQKLFF.

This clonotype came up many times. This rearrangement joins TRBV11-1 to TRBJ2-7; unclear D gene. The germline V gene encodes CDR1 SGHAT and CDR2 FQDESV (reference sequence). Trimming removed 3 bases at V and 2 bases at J, with 8 bases between. The CDR3 loop spans 13 amino acids. Here the CDR3 reads CASSFESPYEQYF. For the CDR3, the DNA is TGTGCCAGCAGCTTTGAGAGCCCCTACGAGCAGTACTTC. The whole variable domain, remainder taken from reference TRBV11-1 and TRBJ2-7, is EAEVAQSPRYKITEKSQAVAFWCDPISGHATLYWYRQILGQGPELLVQFQDESVVDDSQLPKDRFSAERLKGVDSTLKIQPAELGDSAMYLCASSFESPYEQYFGPGTRLTVT.

This clonotype came up many times. The rearrangement links TRBV30 to TRBJ1-5, with 7 bases aligning to TRBD1. The V gene's germline CDR1 is GTSNPN and CDR2 SVGIG (reference sequence). V shed 5 bases and J 3 bases; nucleotides not matched to a gene: 4. The CDR3 has 13 residues. In DNA, the CDR3 is TGTGCCTGGGGACAGGAGTCCAATCAGCCCCAGCATTTT. Its protein product is CAWGQESNQPQHF. Full variable domain (outside the CDR3, taken from reference TRBV30 and TRBJ1-5): SQTIHQWPATLVQPVGSPLSLECTVEGTSNPNLYWYRQAAGRGLQLLFYSVGIGQISSEVPQNLSASRPQDRQFILSSKKLLLSDSGFYLCAWGQESNQPQHFGDGTRLSIL.

At least ten counts were recorded for this clonotype. The CDR3 region has the DNA TGTGCCAGCAGCGATCGGGCGGTCGGCTACACCTTC. Its protein product is CASSDRAVGYTF. V and J are TRBV9 and TRBJ1-2; D unresolved. The CDR3 spans 12 residues. Germline assignment: CDR1 SGDLS and CDR2 YYNGEE. The V gene lost 3 bases and the J gene lost 8 bases, with 11 bases spanning the gap.

The rearrangement joins TRBV6-2 or TRBV6-3 to TRBJ2-7; 10 bases agree with TRBD1. Trimming cost V 4 bases and J 0 bases; bases outside gene matches: 0. The CDR3 is 14 amino acids. The V gene's germline CDR1 is MNHEY and CDR2 SVGEGT. As DNA, the CDR3 is TGTGCCAGCAGTTGGACAGGGGGCTCCTACGAGCAGTACTTC. It encodes CASSWTGGSYEQYF.

This clonotype occurred many times. V and J are TRBV7-9 and TRBJ2-7; D might be TRBD2 (6 bases). Germline V CDR1 and CDR2: SEHNR, FQNEAQ (reference sequence). Trimming removed 4 bases at V and 5 bases at J, with 6 bases between. The CDR3 is 11 residues long. This CDR3 reads CASSSGDEQYF. Written as DNA, the CDR3 is TGTGCCAGCAGCTCGGGAGACGAGCAGTACTTC.

This clonotype was seen a few times. The chain has TRBV6-1 and TRBJ2-5, with unresolved D. Trimming took off 5 bases at V and 3 bases at J, with 10 bases between the two ends. The V gene's germline CDR1 is MNHNS and CDR2 SASEGT. This CDR3 spans 13 amino acids. For the CDR3, the DNA is TGTGCCAGCAGTCCCGACACAAAAGAGACCCAGTACTTC. Translating gives CASSPDTKETQYF.

For the CDR3, the DNA is TGTGCCAGCACCGCCCAACAGGGCCGCCTTAATGAAAAACTGTTTTTT. It specifies CASTAQQGRLNEKLFF. This chain links TRBV11-2 with TRBJ1-4; tentative D call: TRBD1 (6 bases). The CDR3 covers 16 residues. Germline V gene lookup returns CDR1 SGHAT and CDR2 FQNNGV. V lost 7 bases to trimming and J lost 4 bases, with 19 bases between them.